Listed below are T cell receptor beta chains from one sample, sequenced in a study of T cell responses to AZD1222 COVID-19 vaccine. The table came from immunoSEQ multiplex PCR; TCRdb's copy has only in-frame clones and leaves some out. The table has about 56,000 clones, over 70% seen once. The source was peripheral blood, collected 28 days after the second AZD1222 dose. All receptors derive from an adult who received the AZD1222 COVID-19 vaccine. Both conserved end residues are part of each CDR3. The D gene is left open where the match is weak. Part of the rows lack a size; the others show once, few, many or a class for expanded clones.

>TRBD2|TRBV7-2|-|TRBJ2-7
CASSLFSGGRDEQYF
TGTGCCAGCAGCTTATTTAGTGGCGGGAGGGACGAGCAGTACTTC
>-|TRBV7-2|-|TRBJ2-1
CASSLVPSYNEQFF
TGTGCCAGCAGCTTAGTACCCTCCTACAATGAGCAGTTCTTC
>TRBD1|TRBV6-5|few|TRBJ1-3
CASIQGASGNTIYF
TGTGCCAGCATCCAGGGGGCCTCTGGAAACACCATATATTTT
>-|TRBV14|few|TRBJ1-1
CASSTYDWDWSTEAFF
TGTGCCAGCAGCACGTATGACTGGGATTGGAGCACTGAAGCTTTCTTT
>-|TRBV7-9|-|TRBJ1-3
CASSLAGNTIYF
TGTGCCAGCAGCCTAGCTGGAAACACCATATATTTT
>TRBD1|TRBV6-5|-|TRBJ2-2
CASRDRGTGELFF
TGTGCCAGCAGGGACAGGGGAACCGGGGAGCTGTTTTTT
>-|TRBV10-2|-|TRBJ1-5
CASSEVADQPQHF
TGCGCCAGCAGTGAGGTGGCAGATCAGCCCCAGCATTTT
>-|TRBV15|few|TRBJ1-5
CATSRDPGTYSNQPQHF
TGTGCCACCAGCAGAGATCCGGGGACCTATAGCAATCAGCCCCAGCATTTT
>-|TRBV5-1|-|TRBJ1-3
CASSESDGSSGNTIYF
TGCGCCAGCAGCGAATCAGACGGAAGCTCTGGAAACACCATATATTTT
>TRBD1|TRBV27|once|TRBJ1-4
CASSLDRGEKLFF
TGTGCCAGCAGTTTGGACAGGGGAGAAAAACTGTTTTTT
>-|TRBV10-3|-|TRBJ1-1
CAISEPGRAFF
TGTGCCATCAGTGAGCCGGGTCGGGCTTTCTTT
>-|TRBV19|-|TRBJ2-7
CASSRGVALDEQYF
TGTGCCAGTAGTCGGGGAGTCGCTTTGGACGAGCAGTACTTC
>TRBD1|TRBV4-1|-|TRBJ1-3
CASSLTGENTIYF
TGCGCCAGCAGCCTGACAGGGGAGAACACCATATATTTT
>-|TRBV6-6|-|TRBJ1-6
CASSYESDHSPLHF
TGTGCCAGCAGTTACGAGTCAGACCATTCACCCCTCCACTTT
>-|TRBV27|-|TRBJ1-1
CASSPQGSQAFF
TGTGCCAGCAGTCCCCAGGGGAGTCAAGCTTTCTTT
>TRBD1|TRBV3-1/TRBV3-2|-|TRBJ1-2
CASSQGTGVGYTF
TGTGCCAGCAGCCAGGGGACAGGGGTAGGCTACACCTTC
>-|TRBV7-2|-|TRBJ1-2
CASSLNYGYTF
TGTGCCAGCAGCTTGAACTATGGCTACACCTTC
>TRBD1|TRBV27|-|TRBJ2-4
CAAKDRGTGIQYF
TGTGCCGCGAAGGACAGGGGGACAGGCATTCAGTACTTC
>TRBD1|TRBV7-6|-|TRBJ1-1
CASSLAQGEWTEAFF
TGTGCCAGCAGCTTAGCCCAGGGGGAATGGACTGAAGCTTTCTTT
>-|TRBV12-3/TRBV12-4|many|TRBJ1-4
CASSSPPGEKLFF
TGTGCCAGCAGTTCCCCTCCGGGCGAAAAACTGTTTTTT
>-|TRBV18|-|TRBJ1-3
CASSPMGSGNTIYF
TGTGCCAGCTCACCAATGGGCTCTGGAAACACCATATATTTT
>-|TRBV27|-|TRBJ1-4
CASSHAPAASNEKLFF
TGTGCCAGCAGCCACGCCCCAGCGGCGAGTAATGAAAAACTGTTTTTT
>-|TRBV6-2/TRBV6-3|-|TRBJ1-2
CASSYFGLHYGYTF
TGTGCCAGCAGTTATTTTGGGTTACACTATGGCTACACCTTC
>-|TRBV5-6|-|TRBJ1-5
CASSLSRTNGGQPQHF
TGTGCCAGCAGTTTGAGTCGGACAAATGGCGGGCAGCCCCAGCATTTT
>-|TRBV10-2|-|TRBJ1-4
CASSGGSGTNEKLFF
TGCGCCAGCAGTGGAGGTAGTGGAACTAATGAAAAACTGTTTTTT
>-|TRBV6-1|-|TRBJ1-2
CASSEGQRKGYTF
TGTGCCAGCAGTGAAGGGCAGAGAAAAGGCTACACCTTC
>-|TRBV11-3|-|TRBJ1-2
CASSLSTKGANYGYTF
TGTGCCAGCAGCTTATCTACCAAGGGCGCTAACTATGGCTACACCTTC
>-|TRBV5-1|-|TRBJ2-5
CASSLGARGQETQYF
TGCGCCAGCAGCTTGGGGGCCAGGGGTCAAGAGACCCAGTACTTC
>-|TRBV6-5|once|TRBJ1-5
CASDPSGANQPQHF
TGTGCCAGCGACCCCAGCGGGGCCAATCAGCCCCAGCATTTT
>-|TRBV3-1/TRBV3-2|-|TRBJ1-3
CASSQDQRASGNTIYF
TGTGCCAGCAGCCAAGATCAGAGAGCCTCTGGAAACACCATATATTTT
>TRBD1|TRBV20-1|-|TRBJ1-4
CSASTGVGEKLFF
TGCAGTGCTAGTACAGGGGTTGGGGAAAAACTGTTTTTT
>-|TRBV5-1|-|TRBJ2-3
CASSGATDTQYF
TGCGCCAGCAGCGGAGCGACAGATACGCAGTATTTT
>TRBD1|TRBV27|few|TRBJ1-2
CASRRDRSLFYGYTF
TGTGCCAGCAGGCGGGACAGGAGCCTTTTCTATGGCTACACCTTC
>-|TRBV7-9|-|TRBJ2-3
CASSFMSTDTQYF
TGTGCCAGCAGCTTCATGAGCACAGATACGCAGTATTTT
>-|TRBV27|once|TRBJ2-7
CASSSRQPPYEQYF
TGTGCCAGCAGTTCCCGACAGCCCCCCTACGAGCAGTACTTC
>-|TRBV6-5|-|TRBJ1-5
CASGENLGDQPQHF
TGTGCCAGCGGCGAGAATCTTGGGGATCAGCCCCAGCATTTT
>TRBD1|TRBV5-1|-|TRBJ2-1
CASSSGQGSYNEQFF
TGCGCCAGCAGCTCTGGACAGGGCTCCTACAATGAGCAGTTCTTC
>TRBD1|TRBV29-1|few|TRBJ1-2
CSVVSKGGRDYGYTF
TGCAGCGTTGTCTCCAAAGGGGGCAGGGACTATGGCTACACCTTC
>TRBD1|TRBV6-2/TRBV6-3|-|TRBJ1-4
CASSTYRGGKLFF
TGTGCCAGCAGCACCTACAGGGGTGGAAAACTGTTTTTT